This T cell receptor (beta chain) was identified during a study of T-cell reconstitution after alpha-beta-depleted transplantation in children listed by TCRdb under 2016. For context, the study as a whole: The study quantitatively tracked T-cell immune reconstitution after TCRalphabeta/CD19-depleted allogeneic hematopoietic cell transplantation in children using TCR repertoire profiling. General conclusions and limits of the study: In some patients, the high TCRbeta diversity seen at day 60 was put down to recipient T cells and intrathymic progenitors that had survived conditioning. About two months after transplant, the apparently early recovery of alphabetaT-cell counts reportedly depended on just several hundred clones that had expanded rapidly and came from non-depleted graft cells. The frequencies of hyperexpanded clones fell over the following months, and after one year, T-cell counts and TCRbeta diversity were mostly attributed to newly produced T cells.

Library generation was performed with PCR. The listed sequencing device is Illumina HiSeq 2500. TCR library preparation used molecular barcoding, with unique molecular identifiers applied to normalize quantification of the TCRbeta repertoire. TCRdb redid the processing of the public reads, applying fastp at Q25 and MiXCR, and retained in-frame beta chains. Rows are unified per CDR3 protein, each entry keeping the most common DNA and genes. The sample data list 450,000 to 700,000 distinct CDR3 sequences, and about a quarter of these were observed just once. About a third of the sample is in the top ten clones. In the germline V gene (reference sequence), CDR1 corresponds to DFQATT and CDR2 to SNEGSKA. Including cysteine and phenylalanine, the CDR3 has 13 amino acids. Of all the DNA, just the CDR3 is kept, 39 bases in frame from base 1. The trim is 5 bases for V and 3 bases for J, with a gap of 11 bases between the germline ends.

In its sample, this clonotype was seen a few times. The antigen this receptor binds is unknown. No quality values exist for individual bases; no much larger clone is one base distant. This specimen's treatment or condition label, interpreted: allogeneic hematopoietic cell transplantation with graft depleted of TCRalphabeta T cells and CD19 B cells. The children who served as transplant recipients had been given grafts of TCRalphabeta/CD19-depleted allogeneic hematopoietic cells. The sequence joins TRBV20-1 to TRBJ2-1; the D region is possibly TRBD1 or TRBD2, each matching across 5 bases. This TCR was sampled from a boy in the first two years of life with Wiskott-Aldrich syndrome, due to receive a stem cell transplant. The sample here was PBMCs, taken before TCRalphabeta/CD19-depleted stem cell transplant. The encoded CDR3 is CSAGREFYNEQFF. The nucleotides are TGCAGTGCTGGCAGGGAGTTCTACAATGAGCAGTTCTTC.